These T cell receptor beta chains were read from a single sample in a study of prognosis after radiotherapy for stage I lung cancer. Each CDR3 protein gets one entry after TCRdb re-called the multiplex PCR reads with MiXCR. Here the sample spans approximately 18,000 distinct CDR3 sequences, over 45% being singletons. The source was PBMCs, collected before or after stereotactic body radiation therapy (not recorded which). The receptor source for this set is a donor at least 50 years old with non-small cell lung cancer. The CDR3 runs from the conserved cysteine through the conserved F or W. The D gene is left open where the match is weak. Not all rows give a size; the values are once, few, many and, for expanded clones, a class.

TGTGCCACCAGCAGCGACTCAGGGGGCGCGGATGAAAAACTGTTTTTT	CATSSDSGGADEKLFF	16	NA	TRBD1	TRBV15	TRBJ1-4
TGTGCCAGTAGTATTTCCGCAGACAGGGGGTACTCACCCCTCCACTTT	CASSISADRGYSPLHF	16	NA	TRBD1	TRBV19	TRBJ1-6
TGTGCCACCAGCAATCTAGCGGAATGCTACAATGAGCAGTTCTTC	CATSNLAECYNEQFF	15	NA	TRBD2	TRBV15	TRBJ2-1
TGTGCCAGTAGTATAACACCCACAGATACGCAGTATTTT	CASSITPTDTQYF	13	many	NA	TRBV19	TRBJ2-3
TGTGCCAGCAGTTTAACCCAGAACACTGAAGCTTTCTTT	CASSLTQNTEAFF	13	NA	NA	TRBV12-3/TRBV12-4	TRBJ1-1
TGCGCCAGCAGCTTGAAGGGGGCCGAGGCAGATACGCAGTATTTT	CASSLKGAEADTQYF	15	many	TRBD1	TRBV5-1	TRBJ2-3
TGTGCCAGCAGTTTGGACAGAATGATGGATAATTCACCCCTCCACTTT	CASSLDRMMDNSPLHF	16	NA	NA	TRBV12-3/TRBV12-4	TRBJ1-6
TGTGCCAGCAGCTTGGAACTAGCTAACACCGGGGAGCTGTTTTTT	CASSLELANTGELFF	15	many	NA	TRBV5-4	TRBJ2-2
TGTGCCAGCAGCCCAACGACGACATGGTACGATGGCTACACCTTC	CASSPTTTWYDGYTF	15	once	NA	TRBV7-2	TRBJ1-2
TGTGCCAGCAGCTTTGAAGGGTATGAGCAGTTCTTC	CASSFEGYEQFF	12	few	NA	TRBV7-2	TRBJ2-1
TGTGCCAGCAAAGGGGGGTCGGGGGCCAACGTCCTGACTTTC	CASKGGSGANVLTF	14	many	NA	TRBV5-5	TRBJ2-6
TGTGCCAGCACCGCATATGAGGGCGGGGAGCTGTTTTTT	CASTAYEGGELFF	13	many	NA	TRBV9	TRBJ2-2
TGTGCCAGCAGTGAAGCGCTTCTGGACGGTAGGAAGACCCAGTACTTC	CASSEALLDGRKTQYF	16	many	NA	TRBV2	TRBJ2-5
TGCGCCAGCAGCAACCCGGAACGGGTAAATTCACCCCTCCACTTT	CASSNPERVNSPLHF	15	many	NA	TRBV5-1	TRBJ1-6
TGTGCCATCAAGGGGACGGGGGGCTTGGGTGAGCAGTTCTTC	CAIKGTGGLGEQFF	14	many	NA	TRBV10-3	TRBJ2-1
TGTGCCAGCAGCCGCAGCGGTCTCGACCTTACGGGGGCCAACGTCCTGACTTTC	CASSRSGLDLTGANVLTF	18	many	NA	TRBV7-8	TRBJ2-6
TGTGCCAGCAGCGTAGGGTGGGGTGACGAGCAGTACTTC	CASSVGWGDEQYF	13	many	NA	TRBV9	TRBJ2-7
TGTGCCACCAGCACCGAAGGGACTTACGGTGAGCAGTTCTTC	CATSTEGTYGEQFF	14	many	NA	TRBV15	TRBJ2-1
TGTGCCACCAGCAGCCCCGATGGCCTAGATTTAGAGACCCAGTACTTC	CATSSPDGLDLETQYF	16	many	NA	TRBV15	TRBJ2-5
TGTGCCAGCACCGGGACAGGGGTCAATGAGCAGTTCTTC	CASTGTGVNEQFF	13	once	TRBD1	TRBV6-1	TRBJ2-1